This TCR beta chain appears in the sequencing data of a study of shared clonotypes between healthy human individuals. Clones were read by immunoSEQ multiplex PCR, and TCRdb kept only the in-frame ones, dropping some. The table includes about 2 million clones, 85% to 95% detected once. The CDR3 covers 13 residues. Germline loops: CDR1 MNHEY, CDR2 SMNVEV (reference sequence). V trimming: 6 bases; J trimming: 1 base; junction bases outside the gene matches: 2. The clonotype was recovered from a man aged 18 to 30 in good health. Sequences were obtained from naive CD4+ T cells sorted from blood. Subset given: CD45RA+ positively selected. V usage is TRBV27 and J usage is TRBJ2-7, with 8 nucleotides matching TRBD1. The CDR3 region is CASSNRGSYEQYF. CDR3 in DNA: TGTGCCAGCAGCAACAGGGGGTCCTACGAGCAGTACTTC.